Below are 25 T cell receptor beta chains sequenced from a single sample in a study of T cells after yellow fever vaccination. TCRdb re-analysed the 5' RACE reads in MiXCR, keeping a single row per CDR3 protein. Of 200,000 to 250,000 distinct CDR3 sequences in the sample, 3.2% were seen once. Sequenced here: CD4+ T cells sorted from PBMCs, sampled 10 days after the yellow fever booster vaccination. All receptors derive from a man aged 18-30 years who received the YFV17D yellow fever vaccine.

This clonotype was counted ten times or more. The J gene is TRBJ1-2, the V gene TRBV6-6; 10 bases map to TRBD1. Germline loops: CDR1 MNHNY, CDR2 SVGAGI (reference sequence). This CDR3 is built from 15 residues. V gave up 5 bases and J gave up 3 bases; unmatched junction bases: 6. The CDR3 coding sequence is TGTGCCAGCAGTCATCCAGGGACAGGGGACTATGGCTACACCTTC. Protein product: CASSHPGTGDYGYTF.

This clonotype was counted between two and nine times. J is TRBJ1-2 and V is TRBV12-3 or TRBV12-4; 7 nucleotides line up with TRBD1. The length of the CDR3 is 15 residues. Trimming at V came to 5 bases and at J to 8 bases, leaving 14 bases not matched to a gene. CDR3 coding DNA: TGTGCCAGCAGTCCTGGTAGGGGGCGCCACGACGGCTACACCTTC. This encodes CASSPGRGRHDGYTF.

This clonotype has ten or more counts. V usage is TRBV10-3 and J usage is TRBJ1-1; D may be TRBD1 (5 bases). V lost 2 bases to trimming and J lost 8 bases, with 15 bases between them. The CDR3 sequence is 14 residues long. Germline CDR1 is ENHRY and CDR2 is SYGVKD. CDR3 in amino acids: CAISEGSRQTEAFF. CDR3 nucleotides: TGTGCCATCAGTGAGGGCAGTCGACAGACAGAAGCTTTCTTT.

This clonotype was counted only a few times. The V call is TRBV18, the J call TRBJ1-5, with D tentatively TRBD1 (5 bases). Germline V lookup: CDR1 KGHSH, CDR2 LQKENI. V was cut by 0 bases and J by 1 base, with 7 bases left in between. There are 15 residues in the CDR3. CDR3 amino acids: CASSPPGGSNQPQHF. The CDR3 DNA follows: TGTGCCAGCTCACCACCGGGGGGAAGCAATCAGCCCCAGCATTTT.

This clonotype was seen a handful of times. In DNA form, the CDR3 reads TGTGCCAGCAGCTTAGATGGCCAGCGTAGCTTCTACAATGAGCAGTTCTTC. It specifies CASSLDGQRSFYNEQFF. The chain is built from TRBV7-6 and TRBJ2-1; D is unresolved. The length of the CDR3 is 17 residues. The V gene's germline CDR1 is SGHVS and CDR2 FNYEAQ. The V gene lost 1 base and the J gene lost 3 bases, with 16 bases spanning the gap. Drawing the rest from reference TRBV7-6 and TRBJ2-1, the complete variable domain is GAGVSQSPRYKVTKRGQDVALRCDPISGHVSLYWYRQALGQGPEFLTYFNYEAQQDKSGLPNDRFSAERPEGSISTLTIQRTEQRDSAMYRCASSLDGQRSFYNEQFFGPGTRLTVL.

In its sample, this clonotype was seen many times. The CDR3 region is CASSLTSGGPPDTQYF. CDR3 DNA: TGCGCCAGCAGCTTGACTAGCGGGGGCCCCCCAGATACGCAGTATTTT. The rearrangement uses TRBV5-1 and TRBJ2-3, with 11 bases matching TRBD2. CDR1 is SGHRS and CDR2 is YFSETQ in the germline V gene. V lost 1 base and J lost 4; bases outside the gene matches: 5. This CDR3 comprises 16 residues.

This clonotype was counted a few times. The rearrangement joins TRBV29-1 to TRBJ1-2; D gene ambiguous. With 0 bases removed from V and 2 bases from J, the gap between germline ends came to 10 bases. Germline V gene data show CDR1 as SQVTM and CDR2 as ANQGSEA. This CDR3 is built from 14 residues. CDR3: CSVEEKAINYGYTF. The CDR3 nucleotides read TGCAGCGTTGAAGAAAAGGCCATCAACTATGGCTACACCTTC.

This clonotype has a count of ten or more. The rearrangement joins TRBV12-3 or TRBV12-4 to TRBJ2-7; D is perhaps TRBD2 (5 bases). The CDR3 is made up of 15 amino acids. V was pared by 5 bases and J by 3 bases, with 17 bases between. The CDR3 sequence is CASSATASFFYEQYF. As DNA, the CDR3 is TGTGCCAGCAGTGCCACGGCTAGCTTCTTCTACGAGCAGTACTTC.

In its sample, this clonotype was seen a few times. The chain couples TRBV6-6 to TRBJ2-7, with D perhaps given as TRBD1 or TRBD2 (5 bases each). Germline CDR1 is MNHNY and CDR2 is SVGAGI (reference sequence). V was clipped by 0 bases and J by 6 bases, with 6 bases between them. The CDR3 totals 12 residues. CDR3 amino acids: CASSYSRGEQYV. The CDR3 DNA follows: TGTGCCAGCAGTTACTCGAGGGGCGAGCAGTACGTC.

Ten or more counts support this clonotype. The rearrangement joins TRBV7-9 to TRBJ2-7; D is tentatively TRBD1 or TRBD2 (7 bases each). The CDR3 has 15 amino acids. CDR1 and CDR2 from the germline V gene are SEHNR and FQNEAQ (reference sequence). V was cut by 5 bases and J by 6 bases, with 20 bases left in between. The CDR3 bases are TGTGCCAGCAGCCCGCGTCAGGGGGGGCGCGGCGAGCAGTACTTC. Translated: CASSPRQGGRGEQYF.

This clonotype was counted at least ten times. The V gene is TRBV5-1, the J gene TRBJ2-1; TRBD2 agrees at 8 bases. The CDR3 spans 17 residues. The germline CDR1 and CDR2 sequences are SGHRS and YFSETQ. V dropped 4 bases and J dropped 0; count of bases not matched to a gene: 9. The CDR3 region has the DNA TGCGCCAGCAGCCTCAGCGAGCGGGGGCTCTCCTACAATGAGCAGTTCTTC. Translated, it gives CASSLSERGLSYNEQFF.

This chain connects TRBV10-3 to TRBJ2-7; TRBD2 matches at 7 bases. Looked up from germline, CDR1 is ENHRY and CDR2 is SYGVKD. The V gene end was trimmed by 9 bases and the J gene end by 3 bases; junction bases not matched to a gene: 8. This CDR3 has 13 amino acids. The CDR3 DNA sequence: TGTGCCATTAGGGGCGGGAGAGACTACGAGCAGTACTTC. Protein: CAIRGGRDYEQYF.

This clonotype occurred a few times. This chain connects TRBV19 to TRBJ2-5; D possibly corresponds to TRBD1 (5 bases). Germline assignment: CDR1 LNHDA and CDR2 SQIVND (reference sequence). V dropped 5 bases and J dropped 5 bases, with 9 bases sitting between them. The CDR3 is made up of 12 amino acids. For the CDR3, the DNA is TGTGCCAGTAGTCCAGGGTATGAGACCCAGTACTTC. Translation: CASSPGYETQYF.

This clonotype was detected many times. V usage is TRBV9 and J usage is TRBJ1-3; D ambiguous. This CDR3 contains 14 residues. From germline, CDR1 is SGDLS and CDR2 YYNGEE. With 3 bases removed from V and 4 bases from J, the gap between germline ends came to 11 bases. CDR3 amino acids: CASSAWGEGNTIYF. DNA of the CDR3: TGTGCCAGCAGCGCGTGGGGAGAGGGAAACACCATATATTTT. Full variable domain (remainder filled in from reference TRBV9 and TRBJ1-3): DSGVTQTPKHLITATGQRVTLRCSPRSGDLSVYWYQQSLDQGLQFLIQYYNGEERAKGNILERFSAQQFPDLHSELNLSSLELGDSALYFCASSAWGEGNTIYFGEGSWLTVV.

In this sample, this clonotype turned up many times. The rearrangement links TRBV29-1 to TRBJ2-5; D could derive from TRBD1 or TRBD2 (5 bases each). V lost 2 bases and J 4 bases, leaving 14 bases between the germline ends. CDR1 and CDR2 (germline): SQVTM, ANQGSEA. There are 14 residues in the CDR3. CDR3 DNA: TGCAGCGTTGAATTCCCCTCCGGGGCAGAGACCCAGTACTTC. Its translation: CSVEFPSGAETQYF.

In DNA form, the CDR3 reads TGTGCCTGGTCCGGGAGTCTCAATCAGCCCCAGCATTTT. Protein sequence: CAWSGSLNQPQHF. The chain links TRBV30 to TRBJ1-5, with D hard to call. The germline gives CDR1 GTSNPN, CDR2 SVGIG (reference sequence). Trimming removed 5 bases from V and 3 bases from J, with 11 bases in between. This CDR3 comprises 13 residues.

This clonotype was seen only a few times. The chain has TRBV7-2 and TRBJ2-5, with D possibly matching TRBD1 (7 bases). The germline V gene has CDR1 SGHTA and CDR2 FQGNSA. This CDR3 contains 14 residues. V lost 5 bases, J lost 5 bases, and 15 bases lay in between. In DNA form, the CDR3 reads TGTGCCAGCAGCCCCCAGGGGGGCCGGGAGACCCAGTACTTC. Translating gives CASSPQGGRETQYF.

This clonotype has at least ten counts. This chain uses TRBV6-6 with TRBJ1-1, with D possibly being TRBD1 (5 bases). This CDR3 contains 14 residues. Per the germline V gene, CDR1 is MNHNY and CDR2 is SVGAGI (reference sequence). Trimming stripped 7 bases from V and 0 bases from J, with 12 bases between. Here the CDR3 DNA reads TGTGCCAGCACTCCGGGACCGATGAACACTGAAGCTTTCTTT. Its translation is CASTPGPMNTEAFF.

This clonotype was detected a few times. This chain connects TRBV5-1 to TRBJ1-4; D uncertain. V was trimmed by 2 bases and J by 6 bases, leaving 17 bases between them. Germline CDR1 SGHRS, CDR2 YFSETQ. The CDR3 is 16 residues long. The CDR3 region is CASSFNLPGRYEKLFF. Here the CDR3 DNA reads TGCGCCAGCAGCTTCAATCTTCCAGGAAGATATGAAAAACTGTTTTTT.

In its sample, this clonotype was seen many times. The chain combines TRBV6-6 with TRBJ2-7, with 8 bases matching TRBD1. Per the germline V gene, CDR1 is MNHNY and CDR2 is SVGAGI (reference sequence). With V trimmed by 0 bases and J by 2 bases, 3 bases remained unmatched. CDR3 length equals 15 residues. For the CDR3, the DNA is TGTGCCAGCAGTTACTCCGGACAGGGACCCTACGAGCAGTACTTC. This sequence encodes CASSYSGQGPYEQYF.

Ten or more counts support this clonotype. The V and J genes are TRBV3-1 and TRBJ2-7; unclear D gene. CDR1 and CDR2 from the germline V gene are LGHDT and YNNKEL (reference sequence). The CDR3 runs to 10 residues. V lost 3 bases and J 10 bases, leaving 7 bases between the germline ends. CDR3 region: CASSHRPQYV. The CDR3, as DNA: TGTGCCAGCAGCCATAGGCCCCAGTACGTC.

This clonotype was picked up a small number of times. The CDR3 sequence: CAISPGQGGTGELFF. CDR3 DNA sequence: TGTGCCATCAGTCCGGGACAGGGAGGGACCGGGGAGCTGTTTTTT. V is TRBV10-3 and J is TRBJ2-2; 9 positions match TRBD1. CDR1 is ENHRY, CDR2 SYGVKD, per germline. Trimming took 5 bases from V and 5 from J; bases not matched to a gene: 6. CDR3 length equals 15 residues.

This clonotype was recorded at least ten times. This chain joins TRBV5-1 and TRBJ1-1; D is unresolved. CDR3 size: 15 residues. Trimming took off 1 base at V and 6 bases at J, with 16 bases between the two ends. Germline values: CDR1 SGHRS, CDR2 YFSETQ. The CDR3 coding sequence is TGCGCCAGCAGCTTGAGTATGGGCCGTGGGGCTGAAGCTTTCTTT. Translation: CASSLSMGRGAEAFF.

This clonotype was seen a few times. The rearrangement uses TRBV27 and TRBJ1-1; D remains unclear. The germline V and J ends were trimmed by 8 bases and 4 bases, with 17 bases remaining between them. This CDR3 is built from 14 residues. Germline V gene data show CDR1 as MNHEY and CDR2 as SMNVEV (reference sequence). The CDR3 sequence: CASLLGAGSTEAFF. CDR3 nucleotide sequence: TGTGCCAGCCTCCTAGGTGCGGGGAGCACTGAAGCTTTCTTT.

This clonotype was observed a handful of times. V is TRBV24-1 and J is TRBJ2-2, with TRBD1 identical over 11 bases. Germline V gene sequence: CDR1 KGHDR, CDR2 SFDVKD. The CDR3 has 15 residues. Trimming took 4 bases from V and 8 from J; bases not matched to a gene: 5. CDR3 residues: CATSEAGTGGGELFF. The CDR3 nucleotides are TGTGCCACCAGTGAGGCCGGGACAGGGGGAGGGGAGCTGTTTTTT.